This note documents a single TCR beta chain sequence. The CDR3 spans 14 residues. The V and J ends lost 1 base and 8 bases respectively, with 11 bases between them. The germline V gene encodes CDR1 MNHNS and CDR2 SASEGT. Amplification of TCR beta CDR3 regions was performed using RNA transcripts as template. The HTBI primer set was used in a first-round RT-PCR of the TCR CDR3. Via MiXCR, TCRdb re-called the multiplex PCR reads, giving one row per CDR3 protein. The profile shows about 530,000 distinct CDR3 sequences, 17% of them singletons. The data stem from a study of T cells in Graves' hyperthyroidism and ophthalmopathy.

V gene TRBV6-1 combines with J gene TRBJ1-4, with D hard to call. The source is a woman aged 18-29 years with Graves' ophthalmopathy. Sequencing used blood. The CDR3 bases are TGTGCCAGCAGTGAAGAGGGCGTGAAAGAAAAACTGTTTTTT. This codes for CASSEEGVKEKLFF.